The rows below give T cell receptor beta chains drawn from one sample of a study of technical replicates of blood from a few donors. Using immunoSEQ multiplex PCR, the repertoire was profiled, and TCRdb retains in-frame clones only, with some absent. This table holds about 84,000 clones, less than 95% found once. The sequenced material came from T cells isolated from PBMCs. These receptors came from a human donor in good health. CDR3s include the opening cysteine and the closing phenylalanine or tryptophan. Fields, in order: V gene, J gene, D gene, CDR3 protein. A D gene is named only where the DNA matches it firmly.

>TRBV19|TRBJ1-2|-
CASSIRRSNYGYTF
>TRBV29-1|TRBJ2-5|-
CSVDRDSQETQYF
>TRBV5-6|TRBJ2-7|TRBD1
CASSFWDRGSYEQYF
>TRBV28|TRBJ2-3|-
CASRRGLATDTQYF
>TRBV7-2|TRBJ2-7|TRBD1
CASSSSHLGQDSYEQYF
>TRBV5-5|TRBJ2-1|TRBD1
CASSLRTGPDNEQFF
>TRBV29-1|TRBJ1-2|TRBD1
CSVPGQDELGYTF
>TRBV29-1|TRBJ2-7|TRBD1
CSYLGTGSGEQYF
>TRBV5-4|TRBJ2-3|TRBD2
CASSSAGGGTDTQYF
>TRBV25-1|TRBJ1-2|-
CASSGPRRTVYGYTF
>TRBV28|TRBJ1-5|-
CASSFLSPGNQPQHF